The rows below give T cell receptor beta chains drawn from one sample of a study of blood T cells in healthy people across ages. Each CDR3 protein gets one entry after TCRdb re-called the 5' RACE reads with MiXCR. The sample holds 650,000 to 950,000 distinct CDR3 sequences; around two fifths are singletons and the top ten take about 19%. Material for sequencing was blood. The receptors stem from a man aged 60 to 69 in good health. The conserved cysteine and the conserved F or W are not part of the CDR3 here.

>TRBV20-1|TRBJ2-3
SATASGGRTDTQY
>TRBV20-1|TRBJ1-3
SAQGPANTIY
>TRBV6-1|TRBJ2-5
AGTSGGAGETQY
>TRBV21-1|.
ASSIHRVGFPHEQY
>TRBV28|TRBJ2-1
ASRGPGILNTNEQF
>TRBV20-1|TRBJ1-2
SARGDTNYGYT
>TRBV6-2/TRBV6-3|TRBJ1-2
ASSQTGIGDNYGYT
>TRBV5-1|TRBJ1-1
ASSLDGLNTEAF
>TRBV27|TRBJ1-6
ASSSPDRAGSPLH
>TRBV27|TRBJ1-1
ASGGNYNTEAF
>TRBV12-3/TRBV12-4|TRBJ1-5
ATSFQDNQPQH
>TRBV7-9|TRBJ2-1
ASSPVPSGGEQF
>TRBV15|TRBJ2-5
ATSSDQGVAETQY
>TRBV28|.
ASSGGRVLIEQY
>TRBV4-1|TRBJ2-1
ASSPSSGGYNEQF
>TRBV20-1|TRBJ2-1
SAMGPRGYNEQF
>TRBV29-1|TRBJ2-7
SVTLAGRSYEQY
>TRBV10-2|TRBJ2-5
ASSPGLATETQY
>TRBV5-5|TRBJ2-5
ASSWGAIGETQY
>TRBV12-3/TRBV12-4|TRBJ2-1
ASRPSSGGLIYNEQF
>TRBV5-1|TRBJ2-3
ASTIAFGDTDTQY
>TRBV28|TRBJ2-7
ASSLWGQGAREQY
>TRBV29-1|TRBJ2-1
SVESGTKINEQF
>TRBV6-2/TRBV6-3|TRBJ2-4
ASSYSPYRAQAGIQY
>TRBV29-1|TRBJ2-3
SVAVGTRTDTQY
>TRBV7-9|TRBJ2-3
ASSPPTSPSTDTQY
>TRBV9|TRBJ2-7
ASTRGDSSYEQY
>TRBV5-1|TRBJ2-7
ASSPVRGSDEQY
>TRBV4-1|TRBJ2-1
ASSQDSGLEQF
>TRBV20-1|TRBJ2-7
SATGILGQGSYEQY
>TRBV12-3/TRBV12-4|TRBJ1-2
ASSLSAAGVYT
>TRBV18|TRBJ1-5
ASSPIGENQPQH
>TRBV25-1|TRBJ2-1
ASSDEGGLNEQF
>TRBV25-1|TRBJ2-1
ASSESGSLKSNEQF
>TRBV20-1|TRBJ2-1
SADQGTINNNEQF
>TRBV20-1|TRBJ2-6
SAGGQRSGANVLT
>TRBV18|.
ASSPTTRETQY
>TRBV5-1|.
ASSLGTGACEQY
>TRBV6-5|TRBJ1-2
ASSPGTVCGYT
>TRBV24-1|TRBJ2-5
ATSPAAGQETQY
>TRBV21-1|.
ASSKRRSRIREQY
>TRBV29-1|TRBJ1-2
SVESDRGLFWGYT
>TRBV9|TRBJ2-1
ASSLRGPDSDEQF
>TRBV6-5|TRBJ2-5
ASSTAQETQY
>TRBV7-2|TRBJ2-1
ASSSPLLAQSGMNEQF
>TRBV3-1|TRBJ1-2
ASSPTAEFGYT
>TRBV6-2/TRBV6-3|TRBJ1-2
ASSSPGTGNYGYT
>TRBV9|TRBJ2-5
ASSVGMEPQETQY